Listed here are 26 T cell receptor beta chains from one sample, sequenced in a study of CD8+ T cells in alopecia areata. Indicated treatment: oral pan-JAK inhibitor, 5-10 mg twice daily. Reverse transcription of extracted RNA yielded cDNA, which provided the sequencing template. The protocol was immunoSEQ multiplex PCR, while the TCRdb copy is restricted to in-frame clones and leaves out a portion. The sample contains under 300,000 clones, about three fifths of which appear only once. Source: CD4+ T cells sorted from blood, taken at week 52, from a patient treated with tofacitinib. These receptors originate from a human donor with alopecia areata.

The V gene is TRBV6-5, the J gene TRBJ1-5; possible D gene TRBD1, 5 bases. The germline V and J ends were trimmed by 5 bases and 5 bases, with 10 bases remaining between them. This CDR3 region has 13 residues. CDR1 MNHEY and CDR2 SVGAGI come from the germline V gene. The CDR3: CASSRQFDQPQHF. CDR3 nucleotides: TGTGCCAGCAGTAGACAGTTTGATCAGCCCCAGCATTTT.

The CDR3 protein is CASSFDRENEKLFF. The CDR3 DNA is TGTGCCAGCAGTTTCGACAGGGAAAATGAAAAACTGTTTTTT. This chain links TRBV6-1 with TRBJ1-4, with 7 bases lining up with TRBD1. The junction had 5 bases not matched to a gene; V was cut back by 5 bases and J by 5 bases. In germline, CDR1 is MNHNS, CDR2 SASEGT. This CDR3 has 14 amino acids.

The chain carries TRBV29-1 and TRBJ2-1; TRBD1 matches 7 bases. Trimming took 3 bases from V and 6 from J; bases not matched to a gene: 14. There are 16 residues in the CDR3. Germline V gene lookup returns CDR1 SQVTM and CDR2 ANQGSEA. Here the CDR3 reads CSVETTGQRAFNEQFF. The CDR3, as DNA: TGCAGCGTTGAGACCACGGGACAGCGAGCGTTCAATGAGCAGTTCTTC.

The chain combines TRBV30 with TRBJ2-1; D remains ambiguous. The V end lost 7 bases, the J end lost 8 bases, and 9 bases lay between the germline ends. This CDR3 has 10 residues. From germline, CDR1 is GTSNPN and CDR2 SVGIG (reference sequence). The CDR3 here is CAYSWDEQFF. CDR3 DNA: TGTGCCTATAGCTGGGATGAGCAGTTCTTC.

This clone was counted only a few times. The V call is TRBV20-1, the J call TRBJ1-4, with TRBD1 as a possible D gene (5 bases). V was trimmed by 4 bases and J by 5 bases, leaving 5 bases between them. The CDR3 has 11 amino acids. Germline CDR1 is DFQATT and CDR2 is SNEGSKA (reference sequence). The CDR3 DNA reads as TGCAGTGCTACAGGGAATGAAAAACTGTTTTTT. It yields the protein CSATGNEKLFF.

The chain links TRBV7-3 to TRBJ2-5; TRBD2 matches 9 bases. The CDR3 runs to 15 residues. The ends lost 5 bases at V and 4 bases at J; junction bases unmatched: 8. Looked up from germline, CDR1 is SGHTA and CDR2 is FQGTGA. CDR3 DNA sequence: TGTGCCAGCAGCCCCAGCGGGGGGAGGAGAGAGACCCAGTACTTC. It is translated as CASSPSGGRRETQYF.

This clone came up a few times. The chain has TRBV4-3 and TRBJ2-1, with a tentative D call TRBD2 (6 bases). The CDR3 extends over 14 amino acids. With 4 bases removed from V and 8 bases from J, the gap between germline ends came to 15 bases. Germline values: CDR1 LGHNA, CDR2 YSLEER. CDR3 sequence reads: CASSRDPRGDEQFF. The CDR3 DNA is TGCGCCAGCAGCCGGGACCCGCGGGGCGATGAGCAGTTCTTC.

The CDR3 loop is CAISAAGELFF. Here the CDR3 DNA reads TGTGCCATCAGTGCCGCCGGGGAGCTGTTTTTT. The chain uses TRBV10-3 and TRBJ2-2, with unresolved D. This CDR3 region has 11 residues. Germline assignment: CDR1 ENHRY and CDR2 SYGVKD. Trimming took 4 bases from V and 6 from J, leaving 3 bases between them.

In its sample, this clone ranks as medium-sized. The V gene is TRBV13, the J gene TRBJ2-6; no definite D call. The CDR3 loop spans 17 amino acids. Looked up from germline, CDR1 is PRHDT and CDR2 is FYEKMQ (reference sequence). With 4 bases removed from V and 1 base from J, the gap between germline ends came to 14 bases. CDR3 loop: CASSSALIASGANVLTF. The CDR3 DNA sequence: TGTGCCAGCAGCTCCGCCCTTATAGCTTCTGGGGCCAACGTCCTGACTTTC.

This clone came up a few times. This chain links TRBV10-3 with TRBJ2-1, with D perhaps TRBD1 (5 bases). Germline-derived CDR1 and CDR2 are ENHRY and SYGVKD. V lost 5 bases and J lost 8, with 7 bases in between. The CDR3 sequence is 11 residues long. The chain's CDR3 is CAISPRDEQFF. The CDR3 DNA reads TGTGCCATCAGTCCCAGGGATGAGCAGTTCTTC.

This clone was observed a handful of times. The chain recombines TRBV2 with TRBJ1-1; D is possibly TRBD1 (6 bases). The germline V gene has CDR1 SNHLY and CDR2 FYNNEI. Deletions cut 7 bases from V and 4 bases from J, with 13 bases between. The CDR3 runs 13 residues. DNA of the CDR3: TGTGCCAGCAACCTGGACAGAGGCACTGAAGCTTTCTTT. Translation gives CASNLDRGTEAFF.

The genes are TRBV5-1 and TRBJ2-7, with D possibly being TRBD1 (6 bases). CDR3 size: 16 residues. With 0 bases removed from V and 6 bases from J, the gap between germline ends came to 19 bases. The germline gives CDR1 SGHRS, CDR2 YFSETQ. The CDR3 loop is CASSLAQGSPFGEQYF. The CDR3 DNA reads TGCGCCAGCAGCTTGGCACAGGGATCCCCCTTCGGCGAGCAGTACTTC.

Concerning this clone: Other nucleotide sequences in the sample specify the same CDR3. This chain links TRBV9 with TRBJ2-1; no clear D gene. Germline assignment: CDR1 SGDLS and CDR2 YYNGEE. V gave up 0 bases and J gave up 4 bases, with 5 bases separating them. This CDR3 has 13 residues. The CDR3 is CASSVAGYNEQFF. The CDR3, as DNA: TGTGCCAGCAGCGTAGCAGGATACAATGAGCAGTTCTTC.

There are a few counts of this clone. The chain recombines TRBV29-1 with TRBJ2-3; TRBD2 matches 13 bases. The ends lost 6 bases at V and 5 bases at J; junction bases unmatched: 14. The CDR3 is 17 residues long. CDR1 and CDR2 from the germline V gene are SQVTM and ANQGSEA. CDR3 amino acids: CSVLMSLTSGGEDTQYF. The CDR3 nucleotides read TGCAGCGTCCTAATGTCCCTCACTAGCGGGGGGGAAGATACGCAGTATTTT.

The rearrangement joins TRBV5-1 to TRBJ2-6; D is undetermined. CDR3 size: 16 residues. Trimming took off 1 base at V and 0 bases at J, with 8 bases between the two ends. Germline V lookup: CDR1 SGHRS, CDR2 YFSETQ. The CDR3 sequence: CASSLRANSGANVLTF. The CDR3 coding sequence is TGCGCCAGCAGCTTGAGGGCCAACTCTGGGGCCAACGTCCTGACTTTC.

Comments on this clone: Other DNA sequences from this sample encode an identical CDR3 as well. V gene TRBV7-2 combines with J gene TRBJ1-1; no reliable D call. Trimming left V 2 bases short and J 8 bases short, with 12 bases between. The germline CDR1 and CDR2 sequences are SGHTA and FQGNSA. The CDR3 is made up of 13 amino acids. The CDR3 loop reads CASSLRSGYEAFF. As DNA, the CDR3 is TGTGCCAGCAGCTTACGCTCGGGGTACGAAGCTTTCTTT.

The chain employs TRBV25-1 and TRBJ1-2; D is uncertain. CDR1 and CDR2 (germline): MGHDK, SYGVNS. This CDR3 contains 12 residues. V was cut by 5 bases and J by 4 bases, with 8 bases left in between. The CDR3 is CASSNRGYGYTF. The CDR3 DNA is TGTGCCAGCAGTAACAGAGGCTATGGCTACACCTTC.

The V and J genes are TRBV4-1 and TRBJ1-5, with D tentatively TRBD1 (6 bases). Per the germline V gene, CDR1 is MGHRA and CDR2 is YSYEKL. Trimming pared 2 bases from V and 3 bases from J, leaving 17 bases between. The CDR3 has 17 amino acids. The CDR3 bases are TGCGCCAGCAGCCAACGGTGGACAGCTGACCTCAATCAGCCCCAGCATTTT. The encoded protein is CASSQRWTADLNQPQHF.

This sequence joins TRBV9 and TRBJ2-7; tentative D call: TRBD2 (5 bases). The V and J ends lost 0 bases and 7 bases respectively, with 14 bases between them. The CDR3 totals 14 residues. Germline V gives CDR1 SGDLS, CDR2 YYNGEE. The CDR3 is CASSVEPGVREQYF. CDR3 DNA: TGTGCCAGCAGCGTAGAACCCGGGGTTCGTGAGCAGTACTTC.

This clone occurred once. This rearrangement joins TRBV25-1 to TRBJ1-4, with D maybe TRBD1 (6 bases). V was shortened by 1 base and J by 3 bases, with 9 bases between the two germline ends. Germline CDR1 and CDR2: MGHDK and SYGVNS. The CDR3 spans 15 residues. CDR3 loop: CASSEWQGPNEKLFF. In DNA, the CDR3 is TGTGCCAGCAGTGAATGGCAGGGGCCTAATGAAAAACTGTTTTTT.

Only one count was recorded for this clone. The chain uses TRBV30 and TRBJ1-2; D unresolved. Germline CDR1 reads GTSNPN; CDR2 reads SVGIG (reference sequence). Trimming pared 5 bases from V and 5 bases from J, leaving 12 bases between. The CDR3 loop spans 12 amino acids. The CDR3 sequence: CAWVTSFYGYTF. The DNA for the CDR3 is TGTGCCTGGGTTACATCTTTTTATGGCTACACCTTC.

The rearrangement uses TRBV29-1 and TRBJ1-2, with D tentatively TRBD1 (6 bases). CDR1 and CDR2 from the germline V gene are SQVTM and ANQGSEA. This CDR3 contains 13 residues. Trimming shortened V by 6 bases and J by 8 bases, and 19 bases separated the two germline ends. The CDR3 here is CSVAGHPYEGYTF. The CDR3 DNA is TGCAGCGTGGCGGGACACCCCTATGAGGGCTACACCTTC.

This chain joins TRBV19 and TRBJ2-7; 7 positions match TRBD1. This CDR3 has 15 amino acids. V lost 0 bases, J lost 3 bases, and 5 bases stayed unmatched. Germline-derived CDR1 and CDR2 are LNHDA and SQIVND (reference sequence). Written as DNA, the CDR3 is TGTGCCAGTAGTATAGAAGGGGGCCGTCACTACGAGCAGTACTTC. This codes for CASSIEGGRHYEQYF.

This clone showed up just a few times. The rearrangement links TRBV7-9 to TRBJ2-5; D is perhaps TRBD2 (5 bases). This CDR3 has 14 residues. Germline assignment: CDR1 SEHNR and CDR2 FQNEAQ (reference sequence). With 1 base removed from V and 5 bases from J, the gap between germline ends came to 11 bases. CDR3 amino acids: CASSLGKAAETQYF. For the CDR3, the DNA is TGTGCCAGCAGCTTAGGGAAAGCGGCCGAGACCCAGTACTTC.

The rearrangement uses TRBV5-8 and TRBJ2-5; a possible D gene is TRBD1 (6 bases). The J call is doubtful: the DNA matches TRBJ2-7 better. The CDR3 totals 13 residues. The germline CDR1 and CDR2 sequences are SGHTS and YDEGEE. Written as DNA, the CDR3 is TGTGCCAGCAGCAAGGGACAAGCCTACGAGCAGTACTTC. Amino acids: CASSKGQAYEQYF.

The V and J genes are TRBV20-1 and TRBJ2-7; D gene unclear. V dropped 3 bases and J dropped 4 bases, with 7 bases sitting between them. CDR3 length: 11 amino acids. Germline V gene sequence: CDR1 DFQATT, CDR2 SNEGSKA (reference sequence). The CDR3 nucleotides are TGCAGTGCTAGGACCCCATACGAGCAGTACTTC. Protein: CSARTPYEQYF.